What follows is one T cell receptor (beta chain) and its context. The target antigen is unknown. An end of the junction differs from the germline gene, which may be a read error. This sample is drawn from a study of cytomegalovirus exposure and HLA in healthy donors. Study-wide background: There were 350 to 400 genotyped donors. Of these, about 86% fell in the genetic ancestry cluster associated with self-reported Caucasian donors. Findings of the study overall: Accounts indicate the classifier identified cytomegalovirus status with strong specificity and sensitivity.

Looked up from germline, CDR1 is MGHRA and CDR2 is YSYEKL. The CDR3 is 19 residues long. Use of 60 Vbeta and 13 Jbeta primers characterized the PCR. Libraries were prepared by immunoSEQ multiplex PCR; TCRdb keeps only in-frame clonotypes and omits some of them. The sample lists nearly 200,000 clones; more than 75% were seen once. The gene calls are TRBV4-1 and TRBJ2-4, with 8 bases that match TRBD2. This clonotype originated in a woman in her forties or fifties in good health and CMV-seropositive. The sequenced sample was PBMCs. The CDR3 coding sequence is TGCGCCAGCAGCCAAGGTCTCGCGGGAGGCGGTCGGGGTAAAAACAGTCAGTACTTC. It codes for CASSQGLAGGGRGKNSQYF.